This T cell receptor beta chain comes out of a study of blood T cell repertoires in COVID-19. As for the study in general: Sources were T cells, B-cell-depleted T cells, or PBMCs; the material itself was cDNA or gDNA.

The CDR3 has 16 residues. J lost 7 bases, V lost 0 bases, and 8 bases had no gene match. Germline loops: CDR1 SGDLS, CDR2 YYNGEE. This table comes from immunoSEQ multiplex PCR, and its TCRdb copy is limited to in-frame clones, with some not included. The sample gives about 170,000 clones, around four fifths of which show up once; 6.5% to 9% is in the top ten. This clonotype was sampled from a woman older than 75 with COVID-19, enrolled during active disease. The V gene is TRBV9, the J gene TRBJ2-1, with TRBD2 matching 9 bases. Sequenced input: peripheral blood. The CDR3 DNA sequence: TGTGCCAGCAGCGTAGATCTTAGCGGGAGAATGAATGAGCAGTTCTTC. This codes for CASSVDLSGRMNEQFF.